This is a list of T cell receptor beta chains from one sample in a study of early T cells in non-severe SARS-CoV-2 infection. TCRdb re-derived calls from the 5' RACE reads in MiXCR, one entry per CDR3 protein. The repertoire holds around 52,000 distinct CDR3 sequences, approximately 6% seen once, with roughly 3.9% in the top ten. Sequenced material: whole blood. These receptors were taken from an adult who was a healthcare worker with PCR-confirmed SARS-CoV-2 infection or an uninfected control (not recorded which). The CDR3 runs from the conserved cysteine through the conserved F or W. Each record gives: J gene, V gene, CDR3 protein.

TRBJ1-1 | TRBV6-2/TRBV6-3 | CASSYSENTEAFF
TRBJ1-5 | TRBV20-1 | CSARTGAAQPQHF
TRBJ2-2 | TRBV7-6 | CASSWNTGELFF
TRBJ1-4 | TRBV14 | CASSQLAGSTEKLFF
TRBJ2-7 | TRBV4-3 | CASSQEVPGLAASYEQYF
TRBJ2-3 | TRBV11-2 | CASSETSGPRTDTQYF
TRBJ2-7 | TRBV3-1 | CASSHSNGYEQYF
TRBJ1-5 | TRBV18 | CASSPRTGSPNQPQHF
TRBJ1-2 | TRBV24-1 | CATSDSQYGYTF
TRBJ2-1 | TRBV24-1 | CATRTGQGWDNEQFF
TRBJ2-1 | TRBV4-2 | CASSQDAVTYNEQFF
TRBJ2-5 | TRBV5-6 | CASSLFRQEETQYF
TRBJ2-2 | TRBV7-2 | CASSLQPGTNTGELFF
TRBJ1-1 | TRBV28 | CASRLIGQRRNTEAFF
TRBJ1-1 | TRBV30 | CAWTQRAGRAFF
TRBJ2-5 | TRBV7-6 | CASSLYGTQYF
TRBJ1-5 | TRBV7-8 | CASSLGQLSNQPQHF
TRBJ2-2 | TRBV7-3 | CASSPGPQGSNTGELFF
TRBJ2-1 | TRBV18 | CASSSSGGREDEQFF
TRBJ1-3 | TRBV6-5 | CASSYSKGGSGNTIYF
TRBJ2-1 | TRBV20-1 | CSASQLAGMANNEQFF
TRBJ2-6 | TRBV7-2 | CASSLGLSGANVLTF
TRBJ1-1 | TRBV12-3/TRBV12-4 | CASSGQGYTEAFF
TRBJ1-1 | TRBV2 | CASKGPRASEAFF
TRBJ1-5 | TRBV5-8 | CASSWSPFSQPQHF
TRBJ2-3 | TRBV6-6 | CASRLAGGSTDTQYF
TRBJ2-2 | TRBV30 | CAWSNTGNTGELFF
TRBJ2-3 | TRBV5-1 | CASSSSSGADTQYF
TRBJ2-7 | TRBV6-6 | CASSYDREYEQYF
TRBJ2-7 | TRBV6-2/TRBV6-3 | CASSYWGRDEQYF
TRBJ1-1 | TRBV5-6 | CASSFPHYTEAFF
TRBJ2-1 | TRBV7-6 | CASSLATGGSYNEQFF
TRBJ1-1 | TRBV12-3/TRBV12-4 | CASSLGTGGFGTEAFF
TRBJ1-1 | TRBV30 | CAWREYTEAFF
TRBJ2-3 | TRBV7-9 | CASSPGVANTDTQYF
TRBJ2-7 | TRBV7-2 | CASSLSISEQYF
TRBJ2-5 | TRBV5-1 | CASSPGTSGYQETQYF
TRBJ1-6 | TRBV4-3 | CASSQGAGTNSPLHF
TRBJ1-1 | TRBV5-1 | CASSGGQGTTEAFF
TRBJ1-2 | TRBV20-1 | CSAPGSHNYGYTF
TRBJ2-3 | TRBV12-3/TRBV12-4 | CASSNRASTDTQYF